Below, 21 T cell receptor beta chains from the same sample are listed, as sequenced in a study of spatial heterogeneity in lung cancer. TCRdb reprocessed the 5' RACE reads via MiXCR and lists one record per CDR3 protein. The sample lists roughly 46,000 distinct CDR3 sequences, about 11% seen once, with approximately 40% in the top ten. Time point noted: sample taken at primary tumor resection. From tumor, nontumor lung or frozen PBMC, whole RNA was taken unsorted for sequencing. The input for sequencing was PBMCs, taken at surgery. The receptors derive from a female donor with early-stage non-small cell lung cancer.

This chain uses TRBV4-2 with TRBJ2-3, with 8 bases that match TRBD2. V was pared by 5 bases and J by 3 bases, with 7 bases of the junction left unmatched. Germline values: CDR1 LGHNA, CDR2 YNFKEQ. The CDR3 is 15 residues long. The CDR3 DNA follows: TGTGCCAGCAGCTTTACCGGGGGGGGGACAGATACGCAGTATTTT. It yields the protein CASSFTGGGTDTQYF.

This clonotype turned up a few times. The V gene is TRBV30, the J gene TRBJ2-2, with TRBD2 matching 7 bases. CDR3 length: 14 amino acids. Germline CDR1 is GTSNPN and CDR2 is SVGIG (reference sequence). With V trimmed by 0 bases and J by 8 bases, 6 bases remained unmatched. The DNA for the CDR3 is TGTGCCTGGAGTGTTTTAGCGGGCGGGGGGGAGCTGTTTTTT. This encodes CAWSVLAGGGELFF.

This clonotype was seen many times. The chain is built from TRBV6-5 and TRBJ2-3; D is unresolved. The CDR3 is 13 residues long. Germline V gene lookup returns CDR1 MNHEY and CDR2 SVGAGI. The germline V and J ends were trimmed by 8 bases and 2 bases, with 11 bases remaining between them. In DNA form, the CDR3 reads TGTGCCAGCGCCGGGCTCCACACAGATACGCAGTATTTT. Protein sequence: CASAGLHTDTQYF.

This clonotype showed up just a few times. This sequence joins TRBV5-1 and TRBJ1-2, with TRBD1 as a possible D gene (5 bases). CDR3 size: 15 residues. The germline V and J ends were trimmed by 0 bases and 3 bases, with 12 bases remaining between them. CDR1 SGHRS and CDR2 YFSETQ come from the germline V gene. The DNA for the CDR3 is TGCGCCAGCAGCTTGGCGGGCAGGGTGGACTATGGCTACACCTTC. Protein sequence: CASSLAGRVDYGYTF.

This rearrangement joins TRBV5-4 to TRBJ2-6; no clear D gene. Trimming removed 3 bases from V and 0 bases from J, with 13 bases in between. CDR1 and CDR2 from the germline V gene are SGHNT and YYREEE (reference sequence). The CDR3 extends over 17 amino acids. Written as DNA, the CDR3 is TGTGCCAGCAGCTATCCCGGTAGGCCCTCTGGGGCCAACGTCCTGACTTTC. Translated: CASSYPGRPSGANVLTF.

V is TRBV2 and J is TRBJ2-5, with 11 bases fitting TRBD2. J was trimmed by 4 bases and V by 3 bases; bases with no gene match: 7. Looked up from germline, CDR1 is SNHLY and CDR2 is FYNNEI. This CDR3 is built from 16 residues. CDR3 DNA: TGTGCCAGCAGTGATATAACACTAGCGGGGGTAGAGACCCAGTACTTC. Its translation is CASSDITLAGVETQYF.

The chain uses TRBV27 and TRBJ2-3; 8 bases are a match to TRBD1. CDR3 size: 16 residues. J was trimmed by 5 bases and V by 3 bases; bases with no gene match: 10. The germline gives CDR1 MNHEY, CDR2 SMNVEV (reference sequence). The CDR3 sequence is CASSFWQGAAKDTQYF. CDR3 nucleotides: TGTGCCAGCAGTTTTTGGCAGGGGGCGGCGAAAGATACGCAGTATTTT.

The chain couples TRBV5-1 to TRBJ2-2; 12 bases map to TRBD2. The V and J ends lost 9 bases and 0 bases, in that order; junction bases with no gene match: 12. This CDR3 spans 18 amino acids. The V gene's germline CDR1 is SGHRS and CDR2 YFSETQ. In DNA form, the CDR3 reads TGCGCCACCAAAGACGGACTAGCGGGGATTACGAACACCGGGGAGCTGTTTTTT. Protein product: CATKDGLAGITNTGELFF.

The chain couples TRBV10-3 to TRBJ2-2, with 9 bases lining up with TRBD2. Per the germline V gene, CDR1 is ENHRY and CDR2 is SYGVKD. The CDR3 runs 17 residues. Trimming removed 10 bases from V and 4 bases from J; junction bases left unmatched: 16. The CDR3 protein is CATKERGALGTTGELFF. The CDR3 DNA is TGTGCCACAAAAGAGCGGGGGGCCTTGGGGACCACCGGGGAGCTGTTTTTT.

The table lists this clonotype with many counts. CDR3 sequence reads: CASSYVGDPRAFF. CDR3 sequence (DNA): TGTGCCAGCAGTTACGTTGGCGACCCTCGAGCTTTCTTT. The rearrangement links TRBV6-5 to TRBJ1-1, with no clear D. CDR3 length equals 13 residues. CDR1 and CDR2 (germline): MNHEY, SVGAGI. V lost 2 bases, J lost 10 bases, and 14 bases lay in between.

V gene TRBV6-1 combines with J gene TRBJ1-4; 7 bases are a match to TRBD1. Trimming at V came to 3 bases and at J to 8 bases, leaving 12 bases not matched to a gene. The CDR3 is 16 amino acids. The germline V gene encodes CDR1 MNHNS and CDR2 SASEGT. The chain's CDR3 is CASSDWARQGREKLFF. For the CDR3, the DNA is TGTGCCAGCAGTGATTGGGCGAGACAGGGAAGAGAAAAACTGTTTTTT.

J is TRBJ1-1 and V is TRBV3-1, with 10 bases lining up with TRBD1. CDR1 LGHDT and CDR2 YNNKEL come from the germline V gene (reference sequence). Germline trimming cut 0 bases from V and 11 bases from J; bases unmatched to any gene: 3. CDR3 length: 13 amino acids. Here the CDR3 reads CASSQDPGQGAFF. The DNA of the CDR3 is TGTGCCAGCAGCCAAGACCCGGGACAGGGGGCTTTCTTT.

The chain uses TRBV28 and TRBJ2-5; D perhaps matches TRBD2 (6 bases). The CDR3 has 15 residues. From germline, CDR1 is MDHEN and CDR2 SYDVKM. V was clipped by 3 bases and J by 2 bases, with 13 bases between them. CDR3 in DNA: TGTGCCAGCAGTTTCCCTCTCGCGGGGCAAGAGACCCAGTACTTC. Amino acid sequence: CASSFPLAGQETQYF.

This clonotype was counted only a few times. The genes are TRBV15 and TRBJ2-5; 14 bases map to TRBD2. Germline V gives CDR1 LNHNV, CDR2 YYDKDF (reference sequence). The V segment lost 3 bases and the J segment 6 bases; nucleotides outside the gene matches: 3. The CDR3 is 15 residues long. CDR3 nucleotide sequence: TGTGCCACCAGCAGGTGGACTAGCGGGGGGCAGACCCAGTACTTC. Its translation is CATSRWTSGGQTQYF. Together with reference TRBV15 and TRBJ2-5, the CDR3 gives the full variable domain: DAMVIQNPRYQVTQFGKPVTLSCSQTLNHNVMYWYQQKSSQAPKLLFHYYDKDFNNEADTPDNFQSRRPNTSFCFLDIRSPGLGDTAMYLCATSRWTSGGQTQYFGPGTRLLVL.

This clonotype was counted at least ten times. The chain joins TRBV2 to TRBJ2-3; the match to TRBD2 covers 7 bases. Germline V gene data show CDR1 as SNHLY and CDR2 as FYNNEI. The CDR3 is 15 amino acids. Germline trimming cut 5 bases from V and 1 base from J; bases unmatched to any gene: 6. CDR3 DNA: TGTGCCAGCAGTAGGGGTGCGGGGGGCACAGATACGCAGTATTTT. Translation: CASSRGAGGTDTQYF. The whole variable domain, remainder taken from reference TRBV2 and TRBJ2-3, is EPEVTQTPSHQVTQMGQEVILRCVPISNHLYFYWYRQILGQKVEFLVSFYNNEISEKSEIFDDQFSVERPDGSNFTLKIRSTKLEDSAMYFCASSRGAGGTDTQYFGPGTRLTVL.

This chain uses TRBV6-1 with TRBJ2-7; 7 bases agree with TRBD1. Germline V gives CDR1 MNHNS, CDR2 SASEGT. The trim removed 3 bases at V and 1 base at J, leaving 6 bases unmatched. The CDR3 runs to 15 residues. The CDR3 DNA reads as TGTGCCAGCAGTGATTGGTCAGGGGGATCCTACGAGCAGTACTTC. Its translation: CASSDWSGGSYEQYF.

This clonotype occurred a few times. J is TRBJ2-3 and V is TRBV5-1; no firm D call. Between the trimmed V and J ends, which lost 0 bases and 5 bases, there was a span of 4 bases. Germline CDR1 and CDR2: SGHRS and YFSETQ. This CDR3 is 12 amino acids long. In nucleotides, the CDR3 is TGCGCCAGCAGCTTGGCCGGAGATACGCAGTATTTT. It encodes CASSLAGDTQYF.

This clonotype showed up many times. The chain employs TRBV7-2 and TRBJ2-1, with D perhaps TRBD2 (6 bases). Germline CDR1 and CDR2: SGHTA and FQGNSA. The CDR3 covers 16 residues. Trimming left V 2 bases short and J 10 bases short, with 21 bases between. The CDR3 DNA follows: TGTGCCAGCAGCTTAAATGGCAGGGACTCCTATTTAGAGCAGTTCTTC. Its translation: CASSLNGRDSYLEQFF.

This clonotype was seen many times. The chain has TRBV3-1 and TRBJ1-3; weak D call: TRBD1 (6 bases). The V gene's germline CDR1 is LGHDT and CDR2 YNNKEL (reference sequence). CDR3 length: 16 amino acids. The germline V and J ends were trimmed by 4 bases and 0 bases, with 13 bases remaining between them. The DNA for the CDR3 is TGTGCCAGCAGCCGGACAGATGGGACCTCTGGAAACACCATATATTTT. This translates into CASSRTDGTSGNTIYF.

The chain is built from TRBV7-8 and TRBJ1-1; D is uncertain. Germline CDR1 and CDR2: SGHVS and FQNEAQ. Trimming shortened V by 7 bases and J by 6 bases, and 9 bases separated the two germline ends. The CDR3 length is 11 residues. The CDR3 nucleotides read TGTGCCAGCACCCAGAAGGCTGAAGCTTTCTTT. Amino acid sequence: CASTQKAEAFF. The entire variable domain, with the rest obtained from reference TRBV7-8 and TRBJ1-1, is as follows: GAGVSQSPRYKVAKRGQDVALRCDPISGHVSLFWYQQALGQGPEFLTYFQNEAQLDKSGLPSDRFFAERPEGSVSTLKIQRTQQEDSAVYLCASTQKAEAFFGQGTRLTVV.

This clonotype came up many times. The CDR3, as DNA: TGCAGTGCTAGGGAATCGTACAAGAGCGAGCAGTACTTC. Its translation: CSARESYKSEQYF. The rearrangement uses TRBV20-1 and TRBJ2-7; D is ambiguous. This CDR3 has 13 amino acids. CDR1 is DFQATT and CDR2 is SNEGSKA in the germline V gene (reference sequence). Trimming left V 3 bases short and J 6 bases short, with 15 bases between.